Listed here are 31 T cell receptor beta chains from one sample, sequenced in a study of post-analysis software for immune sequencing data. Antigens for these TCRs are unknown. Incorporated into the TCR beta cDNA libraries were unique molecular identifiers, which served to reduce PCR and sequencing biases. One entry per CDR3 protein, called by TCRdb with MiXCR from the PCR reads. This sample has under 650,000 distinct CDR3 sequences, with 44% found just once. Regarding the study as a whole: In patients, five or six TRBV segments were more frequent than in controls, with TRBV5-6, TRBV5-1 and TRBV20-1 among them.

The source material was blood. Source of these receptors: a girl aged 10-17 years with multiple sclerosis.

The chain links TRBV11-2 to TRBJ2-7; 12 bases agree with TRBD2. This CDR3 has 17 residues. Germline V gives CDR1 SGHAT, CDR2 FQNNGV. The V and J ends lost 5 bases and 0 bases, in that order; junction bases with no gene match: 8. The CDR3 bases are TGTGCCAGCAGCCCGCTACTAGCGGGGGGATTCTCCTACGAGCAGTACTTC. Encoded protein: CASSPLLAGGFSYEQYF.

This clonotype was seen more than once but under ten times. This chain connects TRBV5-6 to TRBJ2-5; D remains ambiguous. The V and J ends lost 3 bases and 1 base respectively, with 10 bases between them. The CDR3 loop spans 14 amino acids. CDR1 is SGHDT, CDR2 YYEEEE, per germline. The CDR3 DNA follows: TGTGCCAGCAGCTCGTACAAGGTCCAAGAGACCCAGTACTTC. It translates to CASSSYKVQETQYF.

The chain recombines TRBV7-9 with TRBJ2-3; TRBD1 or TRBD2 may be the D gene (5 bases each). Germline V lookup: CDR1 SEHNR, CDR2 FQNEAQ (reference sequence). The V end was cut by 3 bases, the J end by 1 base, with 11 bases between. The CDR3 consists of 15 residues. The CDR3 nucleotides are TGTGCCAGCAGCTTCCGGGACGCTGGCACAGATACGCAGTATTTT. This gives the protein CASSFRDAGTDTQYF.

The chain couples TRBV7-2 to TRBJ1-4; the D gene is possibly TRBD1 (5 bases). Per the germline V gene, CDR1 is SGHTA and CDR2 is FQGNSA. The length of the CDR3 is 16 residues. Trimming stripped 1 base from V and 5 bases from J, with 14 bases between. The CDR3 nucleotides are TGTGCCAGCAGCTTAGACGGGACCGCAGGGAATGAAAAACTGTTTTTT. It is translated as CASSLDGTAGNEKLFF.

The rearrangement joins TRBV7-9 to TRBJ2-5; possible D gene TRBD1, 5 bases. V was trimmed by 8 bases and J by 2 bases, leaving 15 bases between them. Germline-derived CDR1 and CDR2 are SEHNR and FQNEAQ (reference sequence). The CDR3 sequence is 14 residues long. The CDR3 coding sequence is TGTGCCAGCGGCTCCACGGACAAACAAGAGACCCAGTACTTC. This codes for CASGSTDKQETQYF.

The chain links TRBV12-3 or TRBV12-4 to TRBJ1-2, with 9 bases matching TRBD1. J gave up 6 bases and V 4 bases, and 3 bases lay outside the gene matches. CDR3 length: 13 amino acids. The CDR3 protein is CASSSNRGHGYTF. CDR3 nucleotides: TGTGCCAGCAGTTCGAACAGGGGGCATGGCTACACCTTC.

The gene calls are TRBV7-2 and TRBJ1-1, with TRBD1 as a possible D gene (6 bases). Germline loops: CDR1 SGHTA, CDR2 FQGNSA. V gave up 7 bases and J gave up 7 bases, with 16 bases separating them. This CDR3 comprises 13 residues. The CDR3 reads CASNPRGSYEAFF. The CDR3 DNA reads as TGTGCCAGCAACCCTAGGGGGTCCTATGAAGCTTTCTTT.

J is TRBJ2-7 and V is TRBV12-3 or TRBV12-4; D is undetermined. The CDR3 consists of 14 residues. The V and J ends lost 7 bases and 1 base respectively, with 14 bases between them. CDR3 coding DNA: TGTGCCAGCACCAGACGAGGCGGTTCCTACGAGCAGTACTTC. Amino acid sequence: CASTRRGGSYEQYF.

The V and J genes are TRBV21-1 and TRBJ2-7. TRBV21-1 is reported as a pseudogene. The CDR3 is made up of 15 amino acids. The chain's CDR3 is CASSKALSRAYEQYF. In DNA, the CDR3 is TGTGCCAGCAGCAAAGCGCTTAGCAGAGCCTACGAGCAGTACTTC.

CDR3 DNA sequence: TGCGCCAGTGGGACAGGGACCTTGAACACTGAAGCTTTCTTT. This codes for CASGTGTLNTEAFF. V usage is TRBV5-1 and J usage is TRBJ1-1; the match to TRBD1 covers 9 bases. Germline V gene lookup returns CDR1 SGHRS and CDR2 YFSETQ. The CDR3 spans 14 residues. The trim removed 8 bases at V and 0 bases at J, leaving 5 bases unmatched.

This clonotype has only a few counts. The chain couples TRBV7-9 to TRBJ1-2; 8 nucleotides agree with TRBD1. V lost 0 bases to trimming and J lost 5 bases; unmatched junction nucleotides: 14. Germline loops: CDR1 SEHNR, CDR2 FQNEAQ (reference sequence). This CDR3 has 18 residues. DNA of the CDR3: TGTGCCAGCAGCTTAGCCATCGGACAGGGAGGAGGAGGTTATGGCTACACCTTC. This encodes CASSLAIGQGGGGYGYTF.

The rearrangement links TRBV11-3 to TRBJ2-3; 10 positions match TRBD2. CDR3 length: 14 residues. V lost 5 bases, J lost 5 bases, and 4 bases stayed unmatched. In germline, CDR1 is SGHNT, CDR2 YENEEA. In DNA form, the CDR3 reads TGTGCCAGCAGCCCTAGCGGGAGTGTAGATACGCAGTATTTT. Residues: CASSPSGSVDTQYF. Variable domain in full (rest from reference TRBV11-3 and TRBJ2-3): EAGVVQSPRYKIIEKKQPVAFWCNPISGHNTLYWYLQNLGQGPELLIRYENEEAVDDSQLPKDRFSAERLKGVDSTLKIQPAELGDSAVYLCASSPSGSVDTQYFGPGTRLTVL.

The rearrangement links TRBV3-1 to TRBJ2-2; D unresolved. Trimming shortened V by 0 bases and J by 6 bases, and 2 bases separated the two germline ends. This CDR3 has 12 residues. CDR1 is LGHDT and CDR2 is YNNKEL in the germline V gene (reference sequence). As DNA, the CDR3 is TGTGCCAGCAGCCAAGACGCCGGGGAGCTGTTTTTT. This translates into CASSQDAGELFF.

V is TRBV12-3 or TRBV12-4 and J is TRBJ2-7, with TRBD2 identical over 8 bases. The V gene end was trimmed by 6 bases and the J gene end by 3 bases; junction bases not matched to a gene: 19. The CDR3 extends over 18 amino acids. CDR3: CASSYIPLGREGLYEQYF. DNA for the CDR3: TGTGCCAGCAGCTATATACCGCTAGGACGGGAGGGCCTCTACGAGCAGTACTTC.

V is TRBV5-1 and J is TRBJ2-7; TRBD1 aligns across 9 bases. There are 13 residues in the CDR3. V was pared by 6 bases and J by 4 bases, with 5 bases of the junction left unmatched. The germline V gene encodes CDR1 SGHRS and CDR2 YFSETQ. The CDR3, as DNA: TGCGCCAGCAAAGCGGGACAGGGTTACGAGCAGTACTTC. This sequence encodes CASKAGQGYEQYF.

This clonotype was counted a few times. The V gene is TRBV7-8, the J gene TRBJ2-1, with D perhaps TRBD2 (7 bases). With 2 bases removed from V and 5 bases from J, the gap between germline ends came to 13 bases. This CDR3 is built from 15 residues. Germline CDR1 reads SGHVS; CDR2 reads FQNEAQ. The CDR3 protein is CASSLRRGGDNEQFF. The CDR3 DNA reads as TGTGCCAGCAGCTTAAGGAGGGGGGGCGACAATGAGCAGTTCTTC.

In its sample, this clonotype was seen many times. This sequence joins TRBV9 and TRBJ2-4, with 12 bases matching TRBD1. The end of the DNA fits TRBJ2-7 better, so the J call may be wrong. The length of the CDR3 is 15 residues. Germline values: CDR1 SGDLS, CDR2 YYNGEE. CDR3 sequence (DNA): TGTGCCAGCAGCGTAGGGGGACAGGGGGCAAGCGAGCAGTACTTC. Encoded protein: CASSVGGQGASEQYF.

CDR3 loop: CASSWGGYTYEQYF. Written as DNA, the CDR3 is TGTGCCAGCAGCTGGGGGGGATACACCTACGAGCAGTACTTC. The rearrangement uses TRBV5-5 and TRBJ2-7; 7 nucleotides align to TRBD2. V was pared by 3 bases and J by 2 bases, with 5 bases of the junction left unmatched. The CDR3 totals 14 residues. CDR1 SGHKS and CDR2 YYEKEE come from the germline V gene (reference sequence).

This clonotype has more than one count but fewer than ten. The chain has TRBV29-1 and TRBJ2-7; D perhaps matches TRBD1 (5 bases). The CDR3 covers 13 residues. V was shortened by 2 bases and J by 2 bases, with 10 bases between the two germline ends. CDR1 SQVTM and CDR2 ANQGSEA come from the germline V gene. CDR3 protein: CSVEKGLPYEQYF. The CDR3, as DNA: TGCAGCGTTGAAAAGGGGCTCCCCTACGAGCAGTACTTC.

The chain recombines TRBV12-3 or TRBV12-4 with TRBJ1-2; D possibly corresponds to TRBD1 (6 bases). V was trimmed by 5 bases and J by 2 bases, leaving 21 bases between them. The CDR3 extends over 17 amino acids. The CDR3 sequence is CASSLVGWTAKNYGYTF. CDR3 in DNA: TGTGCCAGCAGTCTAGTAGGATGGACAGCGAAGAACTATGGCTACACCTTC.

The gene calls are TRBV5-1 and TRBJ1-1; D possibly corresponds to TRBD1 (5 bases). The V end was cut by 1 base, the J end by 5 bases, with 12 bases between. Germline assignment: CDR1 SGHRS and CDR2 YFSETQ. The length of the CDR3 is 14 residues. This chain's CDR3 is CASSLRGWGTEAFF. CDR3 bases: TGCGCCAGCAGCTTGAGGGGCTGGGGGACTGAAGCTTTCTTT.

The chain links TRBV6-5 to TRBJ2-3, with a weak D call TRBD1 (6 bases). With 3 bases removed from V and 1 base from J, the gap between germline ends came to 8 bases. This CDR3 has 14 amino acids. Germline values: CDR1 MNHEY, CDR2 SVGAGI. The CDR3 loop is CASSYKGGTDTQYF. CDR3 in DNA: TGTGCCAGCAGTTATAAGGGGGGCACAGATACGCAGTATTTT.

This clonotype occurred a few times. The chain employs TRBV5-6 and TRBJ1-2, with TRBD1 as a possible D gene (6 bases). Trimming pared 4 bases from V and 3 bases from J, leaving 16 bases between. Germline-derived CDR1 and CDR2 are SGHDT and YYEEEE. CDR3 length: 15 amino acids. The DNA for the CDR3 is TGTGCCAGCAGCGGGGGGCCGAGGGACGACTATGGCTACACCTTC. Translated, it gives CASSGGPRDDYGYTF.

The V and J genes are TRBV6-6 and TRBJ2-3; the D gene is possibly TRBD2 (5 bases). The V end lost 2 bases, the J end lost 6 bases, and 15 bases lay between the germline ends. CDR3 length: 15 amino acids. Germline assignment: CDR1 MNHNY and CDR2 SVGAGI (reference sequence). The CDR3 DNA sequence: TGTGCCAGCAGTTACGGACGACAAACGGGGGATACGCAGTATTTT. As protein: CASSYGRQTGDTQYF.

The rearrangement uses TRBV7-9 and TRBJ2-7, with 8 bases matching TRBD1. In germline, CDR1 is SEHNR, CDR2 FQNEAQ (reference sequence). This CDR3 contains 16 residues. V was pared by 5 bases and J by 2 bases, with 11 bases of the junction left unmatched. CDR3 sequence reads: CASSLDRGIKAYEQYF. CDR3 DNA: TGTGCCAGCAGCCTTGACAGGGGAATTAAAGCCTACGAGCAGTACTTC. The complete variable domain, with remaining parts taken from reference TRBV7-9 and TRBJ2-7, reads DTGVSQNPRHKITKRGQNVTFRCDPISEHNRLYWYRQTLGQGPEFLTYFQNEAQLEKSRLLSDRFSAERPKGSFSTLEIQRTEQGDSAMYLCASSLDRGIKAYEQYFGPGTRLTVT.

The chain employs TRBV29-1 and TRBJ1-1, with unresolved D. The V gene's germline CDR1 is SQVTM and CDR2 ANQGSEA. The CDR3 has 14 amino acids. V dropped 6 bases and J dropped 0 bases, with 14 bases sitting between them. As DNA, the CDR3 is TGCAGCGTCCTTCCGGAGGGTCTGAACACTGAAGCTTTCTTT. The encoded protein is CSVLPEGLNTEAFF.

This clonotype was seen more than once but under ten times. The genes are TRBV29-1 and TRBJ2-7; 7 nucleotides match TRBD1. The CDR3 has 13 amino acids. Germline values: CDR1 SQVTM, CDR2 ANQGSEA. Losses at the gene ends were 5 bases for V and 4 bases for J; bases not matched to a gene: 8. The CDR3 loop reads CSVSGGEGYEQYF. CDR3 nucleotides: TGCAGCGTTTCAGGGGGAGAGGGGTACGAGCAGTACTTC.

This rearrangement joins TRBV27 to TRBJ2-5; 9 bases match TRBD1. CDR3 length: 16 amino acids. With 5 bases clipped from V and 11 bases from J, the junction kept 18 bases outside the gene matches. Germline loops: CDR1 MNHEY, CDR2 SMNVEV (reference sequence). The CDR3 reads CASSILPGQGTYKQYF. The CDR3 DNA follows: TGTGCCAGCAGTATCTTACCGGGACAGGGCACCTACAAGCAGTACTTC.

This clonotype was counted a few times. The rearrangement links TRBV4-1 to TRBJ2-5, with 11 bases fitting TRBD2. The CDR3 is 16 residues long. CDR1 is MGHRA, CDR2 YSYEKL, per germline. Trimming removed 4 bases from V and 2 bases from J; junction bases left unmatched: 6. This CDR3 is CASSRPLAGEQETQYF. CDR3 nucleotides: TGCGCCAGCAGCCGGCCACTAGCGGGGGAACAAGAGACCCAGTACTTC.

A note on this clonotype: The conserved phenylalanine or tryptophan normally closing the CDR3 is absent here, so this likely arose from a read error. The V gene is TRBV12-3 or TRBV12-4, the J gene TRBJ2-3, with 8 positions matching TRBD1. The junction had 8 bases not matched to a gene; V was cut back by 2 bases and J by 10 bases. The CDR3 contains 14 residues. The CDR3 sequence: CASSLSTTGQAQYS. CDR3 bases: TGTGCCAGCAGTTTATCGACGACGGGACAGGCGCAGTATTCT.

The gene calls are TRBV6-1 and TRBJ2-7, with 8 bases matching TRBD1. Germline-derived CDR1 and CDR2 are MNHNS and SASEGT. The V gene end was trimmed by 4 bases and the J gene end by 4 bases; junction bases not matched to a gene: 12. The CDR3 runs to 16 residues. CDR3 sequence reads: CASSAPLGQGSYEQYF. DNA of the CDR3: TGTGCCAGCAGTGCCCCCCTCGGACAGGGATCTTACGAGCAGTACTTC.